This entry lists 13 T cell receptor beta chains sequenced from one sample in a study of blood T cell repertoires in COVID-19. The protocol was immunoSEQ multiplex PCR, while the TCRdb copy is restricted to in-frame clones and leaves out a portion. Here the sample spans roughly 95,000 clones, 82% being singletons. Sequences were obtained from peripheral blood. The receptor set was obtained from a man in his fifties with active or convalescent COVID-19.

The V and J genes are TRBV30 and TRBJ1-1; perhaps TRBD1 as D (5 bases). Between the trimmed V and J ends, which lost 3 bases and 1 base, there was a span of 6 bases. This CDR3 contains 12 residues. In germline, CDR1 is GTSNPN, CDR2 SVGIG (reference sequence). CDR3 sequence reads: CAWSQGNTEAFF. The CDR3 nucleotides are TGTGCCTGGAGCCAGGGGAACACTGAAGCTTTCTTT.

This chain links TRBV7-2 with TRBJ2-3; weak D call: TRBD2 (7 bases). The CDR3 runs 16 residues. CDR1 is SGHTA, CDR2 FQGNSA, per germline. Deletions cut 6 bases from V and 5 bases from J, with 21 bases between. The CDR3 DNA is TGTGCCAGCAGTTACCTACAGGGAGGGTTCGGAGATACGCAGTATTTT. Amino acid sequence: CASSYLQGGFGDTQYF.

This clone appeared once. This CDR3 reads CAISDGGIGTEAFF. CDR3 DNA: TGTGCCATCAGTGATGGGGGGATAGGCACTGAAGCTTTCTTT. The genes are TRBV10-3 and TRBJ1-1; D may be TRBD1 (5 bases). CDR1 is ENHRY and CDR2 is SYGVKD in the germline V gene. Trimming took off 3 bases at V and 4 bases at J, with 12 bases between the two ends. The CDR3 sequence is 14 residues long.

This clone has a handful of counts. The V gene is TRBV6-1, the J gene TRBJ1-2; D uncertain. The germline V gene encodes CDR1 MNHNS and CDR2 SASEGT. V gave up 1 base and J gave up 2 bases, with 8 bases separating them. CDR3 length equals 14 residues. The CDR3 spells CASSEGPLNYGYTF. DNA for the CDR3: TGTGCCAGCAGTGAAGGTCCCTTAAACTATGGCTACACCTTC.

The rearrangement joins TRBV6-2 or TRBV6-3 to TRBJ2-5, with D hard to call. Trimming pared 5 bases from V and 1 base from J, leaving 5 bases between. The CDR3 has 12 residues. Germline V gives CDR1 MNHEY, CDR2 SVGEGT. The CDR3 is CASSTTQETQYF. CDR3 bases: TGTGCCAGCAGTACAACCCAAGAGACCCAGTACTTC.

V is TRBV10-3 and J is TRBJ2-3; 10 nucleotides align to TRBD1. V lost 4 bases to trimming and J lost 5 bases; unmatched junction nucleotides: 12. The germline V gene encodes CDR1 ENHRY and CDR2 SYGVKD. The CDR3 extends over 17 amino acids. CDR3 in DNA: TGTGCCATCAGTGGTTCCGGCCAGGACAGGGGGGGAGATACGCAGTATTTT. As protein: CAISGSGQDRGGDTQYF.

Only one count was recorded for this clone. The chain employs TRBV2 and TRBJ1-3; 7 positions match TRBD1. Germline CDR1 SNHLY, CDR2 FYNNEI. The CDR3 sequence is 14 residues long. Trimming removed 7 bases from V and 4 bases from J; junction bases left unmatched: 7. The CDR3 DNA reads TGTGCCAGCATCAAAGACAGGGCCGGAAACACCATATATTTT. Translation gives CASIKDRAGNTIYF.

V gene TRBV27 combines with J gene TRBJ2-1; 8 bases are a match to TRBD2. Trimming cost V 0 bases and J 4 bases; bases outside gene matches: 5. The CDR3 length is 16 residues. CDR1 MNHEY and CDR2 SMNVEV come from the germline V gene (reference sequence). This CDR3 reads CASSLSKRELYNEQFF. As DNA, the CDR3 is TGTGCCAGCAGTTTATCAAAGCGGGAGTTGTACAATGAGCAGTTCTTC.

This clone was counted once. Its ends do not fully match the called genes, so a read error is possible. The rearrangement joins TRBV15 to TRBJ2-1; the match to TRBD2 covers 13 bases. The V gene's germline CDR1 is LNHNV and CDR2 YYDKDF (reference sequence). This CDR3 contains 16 residues. The CDR3 DNA follows: TGTGCCACCAGCATTACTAGCGGGGGGGCCTACGATGAGCAGTTCTTC. This encodes CATSITSGGAYDEQFF.

The chain couples TRBV28 to TRBJ1-5; possibly TRBD1 for D (6 bases). Trimming left V 7 bases short and J 1 base short, with 14 bases between. Per the germline V gene, CDR1 is MDHEN and CDR2 is SYDVKM. The CDR3 contains 15 residues. CDR3 region: CASTIYRVSNQPQHF. CDR3 DNA: TGTGCCAGCACCATTTACAGGGTAAGCAATCAGCCCCAGCATTTT.

The V gene is TRBV7-9, the J gene TRBJ1-5; 7 bases map to TRBD1. Germline CDR1 is SEHNR and CDR2 is FQNEAQ (reference sequence). Trimming at V came to 5 bases and at J to 0 bases, leaving 16 bases not matched to a gene. The CDR3 loop spans 19 amino acids. The CDR3 spells CASSPTRTGNDNSNQPQHF. In nucleotides, the CDR3 is TGTGCCAGCAGCCCAACCCGGACAGGAAACGATAATAGCAATCAGCCCCAGCATTTT.

The genes are TRBV14 and TRBJ2-2; 7 bases line up with TRBD2. The CDR3 covers 15 residues. V was clipped by 4 bases and J by 5 bases; unmatched bases: 7. Germline V gene sequence: CDR1 SGHDN, CDR2 FVKESK. CDR3 DNA: TGTGCCAGCAGCCGATGGGAGGGCCGGACCGGGGAGCTGTTTTTT. Encoded protein: CASSRWEGRTGELFF.

This chain joins TRBV18 and TRBJ2-7; tentatively, D is TRBD1 (6 bases). This CDR3 is built from 14 residues. V lost 0 bases and J 6 bases, leaving 12 bases between the germline ends. The germline V gene has CDR1 KGHSH and CDR2 LQKENI. This CDR3 is CASSPPAGVGEQYF. CDR3 DNA sequence: TGTGCCAGCTCACCACCGGCAGGGGTGGGCGAGCAGTACTTC.